The rows below give T cell receptor beta chains drawn from one sample of a study of shared clonotypes between healthy human individuals. Sequencing was performed with immunoSEQ multiplex PCR; in TCRdb, only in-frame clones are kept and a portion is missing. Altogether about 490,000 clones are present, around 80% being singletons, with the ten largest covering approximately 12%. The sequenced sample was PBMCs. These receptors all come from a middle-aged woman in good health. Some clones in this sample may be carry-over from other donors' samples. Both conserved end residues are part of each CDR3. The order of the fields is V gene, J gene, D gene, CDR3 length, clone size, CDR3 protein, CDR3 DNA. D genes are given only for firm matches. Some rows have no size entry. The others give once, few or many, or a class for an expanded clone.

TRBV27	TRBJ2-2	-	13	-	CASSNLLPGELFF	TGTGCCAGCAGCAACCTGCTACCCGGGGAGCTGTTTTTT
TRBV2	TRBJ1-5	-	13	few	CASSKEGNQPQHF	TGTGCCAGCAGTAAGGAGGGCAATCAGCCCCAGCATTTT
TRBV19	TRBJ2-1	-	11	-	CASRRAAEQFF	TGTGCCAGTAGAAGGGCCGCCGAGCAGTTCTTC
TRBV10-3	TRBJ2-1	-	14	few	CAISSSRAGNEQFF	TGTGCCATCAGTTCGTCGCGAGCTGGCAATGAGCAGTTCTTC
TRBV6-6	TRBJ2-5	-	16	-	CASSYSGGGYQETQYF	TGTGCCAGCAGTTACTCCGGTGGGGGGTACCAAGAGACCCAGTACTTC
TRBV6-5	TRBJ2-7	TRBD1	14	-	CASSPDRESYEQYF	TGTGCCAGCAGCCCGGACAGGGAGTCCTACGAGCAGTACTTC
TRBV9	TRBJ2-3	TRBD2	16	-	CASSGTSGRALDTQYF	TGTGCCAGCAGCGGTACTAGCGGGAGGGCCCTAGATACGCAGTATTTT
TRBV29-1	TRBJ2-5	-	12	many	CSVSLIQETQYF	TGCAGCGTTTCATTAATCCAAGAGACCCAGTACTTC
TRBV15	TRBJ1-4	TRBD1	16	once	CATSTNKGTGDEKLFF	TGTGCCACCAGCACTAACAAAGGGACAGGGGATGAAAAACTGTTTTTT
TRBV11-2	TRBJ2-7	TRBD1	15	many	CASSPRGGQGDEQYF	TGTGCCAGCAGCCCTCGCGGGGGACAGGGGGACGAGCAGTACTTC
TRBV7-3	TRBJ2-3	TRBD2	15	-	CASRLQAGGTDTQYF	TGTGCCAGCAGACTCCAAGCGGGGGGCACAGATACGCAGTATTTT
TRBV15	TRBJ2-5	-	14	-	CATSSALPEETQYF	TGTGCCACCAGCAGCGCACTCCCCGAAGAGACCCAGTACTTC
TRBV18	TRBJ1-1	-	15	-	CASSPNRARDTEAFF	TGTGCCAGCTCACCAAACAGGGCGAGGGACACTGAAGCTTTCTTT
TRBV27	TRBJ2-7	TRBD1	15	many	CASSTRQGPEDEQYF	TGTGCCAGCAGTACCCGACAGGGGCCAGAAGACGAGCAGTACTTC
TRBV28	TRBJ2-3	TRBD2	15	-	CASRAAGAGTDTQYF	TGTGCCAGCAGAGCCGCGGGAGCCGGCACAGATACGCAGTATTTT
TRBV7-2	TRBJ2-1	-	16	once	CASSSRTGSSYNEQFF	TGTGCCAGCAGCTCCAGGACGGGAAGCTCCTACAATGAGCAGTTCTTC
TRBV25-1	TRBJ1-3	-	15	-	CASTPPPGSGNTIYF	TGTGCCAGCACCCCACCTCCGGGCTCTGGAAACACCATATATTTT
TRBV11-2	TRBJ2-7	TRBD2	16	-	CASSRGVGQGLNEQYF	TGTGCCAGCAGCCGGGGGGTCGGTCAGGGACTGAACGAGCAGTACTTC
TRBV15	TRBJ2-6	-	16	-	CATSGQGFSGANVLTF	TGTGCCACCAGCGGCCAGGGATTCTCTGGGGCCAACGTCCTGACTTTC
TRBV27	TRBJ2-2	-	14	-	CASSPTDNTGELFF	TGTGCCAGCAGCCCGACCGATAACACCGGGGAGCTGTTTTTT
TRBV10-3	TRBJ2-5	-	14	-	CAISTQEYQETQYF	TGTGCCATCAGCACCCAGGAGTACCAAGAGACCCAGTACTTC
TRBV30	TRBJ2-7	-	12	-	CAWSRDLYEQYF	TGTGCCTGGAGTCGGGACCTCTACGAGCAGTACTTC
TRBV7-9	TRBJ2-2	-	12	once	CASRAGTGELFF	TGTGCCAGCAGGGCTGGCACCGGGGAGCTGTTTTTT
TRBV18	TRBJ2-3	TRBD1	15	few	CASSPRTGMADTQYF	TGTGCCAGCTCACCACGGACAGGGATGGCAGATACGCAGTATTTT
TRBV2	TRBJ2-7	TRBD2	14	-	CASSDSGRGYEQYF	TGTGCCAGCAGTGACAGCGGGAGAGGTTACGAGCAGTACTTC
TRBV9	TRBJ2-6	-	18	-	CASSVNSGRVAGANVLTF	TGTGCCAGCAGCGTAAATAGCGGCAGGGTGGCTGGGGCCAACGTCCTGACTTTC
TRBV6-4	TRBJ2-2	TRBD2	16	-	CASSLEGLAGAGELFF	TGTGCCAGCAGCCTAGAGGGACTAGCGGGCGCCGGGGAGCTGTTTTTT
TRBV28	TRBJ1-5	-	14	-	CASSLGVVNQPQHF	TGTGCCAGCAGTTTAGGGGTAGTGAATCAGCCCCAGCATTTT
TRBV9	TRBJ2-7	-	15	few	CASSPGWQSSGEQYF	TGTGCCAGCAGCCCGGGGTGGCAGTCCTCGGGCGAGCAGTACTTC
TRBV30	TRBJ2-3	TRBD2	15	few	CAWRRTSGSTDTQYF	TGTGCCTGGAGGAGGACTAGCGGGAGCACAGATACGCAGTATTTT
TRBV18	TRBJ2-1	-	12	once	CASSPGGDEQFF	TGTGCCAGCTCACCAGGGGGCGATGAGCAGTTCTTC
TRBV5-1	TRBJ2-1	TRBD2	17	-	CASSLGSQGGRSGEQFF	TGCGCCAGCAGCTTGGGGTCCCAGGGCGGGAGATCGGGTGAGCAGTTCTTC
TRBV27	TRBJ2-1	TRBD2	16	-	CASSPTLPAGVHEQFF	TGTGCCAGCAGTCCTACCCTTCCAGCGGGAGTTCATGAGCAGTTCTTC
TRBV6-5	TRBJ2-3	TRBD2	16	-	CASSWGGGLVTDTQYF	TGTGCCAGCAGTTGGGGCGGGGGACTAGTAACAGATACGCAGTATTTT
TRBV7-8	TRBJ2-7	-	14	many	CASSFSGLSYEQYF	TGTGCCAGCAGCTTTTCGGGCCTAAGCTACGAGCAGTACTTC
TRBV6-7	TRBJ1-1	-	16	-	CASSYLPPKEDTEAFF	TGTGCCAGCAGTTACCTCCCCCCCAAGGAGGACACTGAAGCTTTCTTT
TRBV9	TRBJ2-2	-	15	-	CASSPWGGNTGELFF	TGTGCCAGCAGCCCGTGGGGCGGAAACACCGGGGAGCTGTTTTTT
TRBV2	TRBJ1-2	TRBD1	14	-	CASTRDRANYGYTF	TGTGCCAGCACAAGGGACAGAGCTAACTATGGCTACACCTTC
TRBV11-2	TRBJ2-2	TRBD2	18	-	CASSPHPGLADNTGELFF	TGTGCCAGCAGCCCCCACCCGGGACTAGCAGATAACACCGGGGAGCTGTTTTTT
TRBV7-8	TRBJ2-7	-	13	-	CASSPGGDYEQYF	TGTGCCAGCAGCCCCGGTGGGGACTACGAGCAGTACTTC
TRBV28	TRBJ2-7	TRBD2	15	many	CASSSGLAGEYEQYF	TGTGCCAGCAGCTCGGGACTAGCGGGAGAGTACGAGCAGTACTTC
TRBV7-2	TRBJ2-7	-	15	many	CASSSEGLGAYEQYF	TGTGCCAGCAGCTCAGAGGGACTCGGAGCCTACGAGCAGTACTTC
TRBV9	TRBJ2-3	TRBD2	21	-	CASSVGTSGLTPAPSTDTQYF	TGTGCCAGCAGCGTAGGGACTAGCGGCCTAACTCCAGCGCCTAGCACAGATACGCAGTATTTT